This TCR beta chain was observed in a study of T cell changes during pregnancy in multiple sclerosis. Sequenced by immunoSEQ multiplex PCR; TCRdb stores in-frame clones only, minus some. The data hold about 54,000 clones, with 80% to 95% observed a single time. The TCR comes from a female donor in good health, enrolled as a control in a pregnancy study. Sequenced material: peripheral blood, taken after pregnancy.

CDR3 coding DNA: TGTGCCAGTAGTATCGGCGGAATTAACACTGAAGCTTTCTTT. Amino acids: CASSIGGINTEAFF. The genes are TRBV19 and TRBJ1-1; D unresolved. V lost 3 bases, J lost 2 bases, and 10 bases lay in between. The CDR3 consists of 14 residues. In germline, CDR1 is LNHDA, CDR2 SQIVND (reference sequence).